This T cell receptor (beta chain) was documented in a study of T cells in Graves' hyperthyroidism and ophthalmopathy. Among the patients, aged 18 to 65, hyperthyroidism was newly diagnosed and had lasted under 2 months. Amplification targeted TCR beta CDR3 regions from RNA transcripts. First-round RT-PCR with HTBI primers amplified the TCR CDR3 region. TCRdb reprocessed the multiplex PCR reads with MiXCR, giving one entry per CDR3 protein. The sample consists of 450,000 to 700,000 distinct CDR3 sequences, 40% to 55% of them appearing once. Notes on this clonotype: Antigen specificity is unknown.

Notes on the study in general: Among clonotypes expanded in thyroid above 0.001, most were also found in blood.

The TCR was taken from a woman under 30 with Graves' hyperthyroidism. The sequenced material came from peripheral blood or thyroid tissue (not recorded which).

CDR3 in DNA: TGTGCCAGCAGTCAACGGACTAACTATGGCTACACCTTC. Protein product: CASSQRTNYGYTF. The chain links TRBV25-1 to TRBJ1-2; D not resolved. CDR1 and CDR2 from the germline V gene are MGHDK and SYGVNS. This CDR3 region has 13 residues. The V end was cut by 5 bases, the J end by 0 bases, with 7 bases between.